The clone carrying this TCR beta chain ranks as medium-sized. Antigen: not known. The treatment was: approximately 10-day PBMC culture with coronavirus spike peptide pools or control peptides (ViraFEST assay). Positivity by PCR occurred from March to December 2020, a period that predated US Alpha, Beta and Delta variants. The CDR3 covers 14 residues. Germline V lookup: CDR1 MDHEN, CDR2 SYDVKM. Trimming pared 2 bases from V and 4 bases from J, leaving 11 bases between. This sample was included in a study of vaccination and CD4 T cells after COVID-19. Study-level information: The post-vaccine samples came a median roughly 72 days after dose two (range 14 to 241).

Cultured CD4+ T cell DNA was sequenced using the Oncomine TCR Beta short-read assay. Genomic DNA from cultured CD4+ T cells was extracted. TCRdb processed the PCR reads anew with MiXCR; each CDR3 protein has one entry. This sample has about 20,000 distinct CDR3 sequences, with roughly 64% found just once. Study results and caveats: Median SARS-CoV-2-reactive clonotype numbers went up from around 19 to 38, but not significantly.

Input material: CD4+ T cells from blood, cultured in vitro. The chain links TRBV28 to TRBJ1-2, with D possibly TRBD1 on 5 matching bases. The sequence was collected from a human donor who had recovered from COVID-19. The CDR3: CASSLGGAAYGYTF. The CDR3 DNA reads TGTGCCAGCAGTTTAGGAGGGGCGGCCTATGGCTACACCTTC.